The 28 T cell receptor beta chains below come from one sample, sequenced in a study of T cells in Graves' hyperthyroidism and ophthalmopathy. The CDR3 regions of TCR beta were amplified from RNA transcripts. First-round RT-PCR of the TCR CDR3 relied on the HTBI primer set. TCRdb reprocessed the multiplex PCR reads via MiXCR and lists one record per CDR3 protein. The data contain over 700,000 distinct CDR3 sequences, roughly 20% of them singletons. Sequenced: blood. These receptors were obtained from a woman in her forties or fifties with Graves' hyperthyroidism that later progressed to Graves' ophthalmopathy.

The rearrangement joins TRBV2 to TRBJ1-5; weak D call: TRBD1 (5 bases). V was pared by 0 bases and J by 1 base, with 13 bases between. The CDR3 spans 17 residues. Germline V gives CDR1 SNHLY, CDR2 FYNNEI. The CDR3 loop is CASSEALGGESNQPQHF. In nucleotides, the CDR3 is TGTGCCAGCAGTGAAGCGCTTGGGGGAGAAAGCAATCAGCCCCAGCATTTT.

The chain carries TRBV3-1 and TRBJ1-1; tentative D call: TRBD1 (6 bases). V lost 7 bases and J lost 7, with 16 bases in between. Looked up from germline, CDR1 is LGHDT and CDR2 is YNNKEL (reference sequence). The CDR3 runs 13 residues. CDR3 DNA sequence: TGTGCCAGCATATGGCAAGGGGGAGGTGAAGCTTTCTTT. Translating it yields CASIWQGGGEAFF. The full variable domain, completed using reference TRBV3-1 and TRBJ1-1, is DTAVSQTPKYLVTQMGNDKSIKCEQNLGHDTMYWYKQDSKKFLKIMFSYNNKELIINETVPNRFSPKSPDKAHLNLHINSLELGDSAVYFCASIWQGGGEAFFGQGTRLTVV.

This clonotype was observed a few times. A much larger clone differs from this one at a single base, so this may be a read error. The rearrangement links TRBV3-1 to TRBJ1-3; D is ambiguous. There are 10 residues in the CDR3. V dropped 5 bases and J dropped 6 bases, with 2 bases sitting between them. Germline lookup yields CDR1 LGHDT and CDR2 YNNKEL (reference sequence). The CDR3 nucleotides read TGTGCCAGCAGCACAAACACCATATATTTT. This codes for CASSTNTIYF.

The gene calls are TRBV5-5 and TRBJ1-6; D gene ambiguous. Trimming shortened V by 7 bases and J by 8 bases, and 7 bases separated the two germline ends. The CDR3 runs to 11 residues. The V gene's germline CDR1 is SGHKS and CDR2 YYEKEE (reference sequence). CDR3 sequence reads: CASGEDSPLHF. CDR3 in DNA: TGTGCCAGCGGGGAGGATTCACCCCTCCACTTT.

The V and J genes are TRBV7-2 and TRBJ2-5; tentative D call: TRBD1 (6 bases). The V gene's germline CDR1 is SGHTA and CDR2 FQGNSA. V was clipped by 5 bases and J by 5 bases, with 21 bases between them. CDR3 length equals 16 residues. The CDR3: CASSPRTALSQETQYF. The CDR3 bases are TGTGCCAGCAGCCCGCGGACAGCGCTAAGCCAGGAGACCCAGTACTTC. The whole variable domain, remainder taken from reference TRBV7-2 and TRBJ2-5, is GAGVSQSPSNKVTEKGKDVELRCDPISGHTALYWYRQSLGQGLEFLIYFQGNSAPDKSGLPSDRFSAERTGGSVSTLTIQRTQQEDSAVYLCASSPRTALSQETQYFGPGTRLLVL.

This clonotype has only a few counts. The rearrangement joins TRBV20-1 to TRBJ2-2; D may be TRBD1 (5 bases). The CDR3 contains 14 residues. The germline gives CDR1 DFQATT, CDR2 SNEGSKA (reference sequence). V lost 7 bases to trimming and J lost 4 bases, with 16 bases between them. The CDR3 nucleotides read TGCAGTGTTTCGACAGCTTTCTCCACCGGGGAGCTGTTTTTT. Its translation is CSVSTAFSTGELFF.

The DNA of the CDR3 is TGTGCCAGTAGTATCAACACCGGTAGATACACCGGGGAGCTGTTTTTT. Translation gives CASSINTGRYTGELFF. J is TRBJ2-2 and V is TRBV19; D remains ambiguous. Germline-derived CDR1 and CDR2 are LNHDA and SQIVND (reference sequence). CDR3 length: 16 residues. Trimming shortened V by 3 bases and J by 3 bases, and 14 bases separated the two germline ends.

The chain combines TRBV4-1 with TRBJ1-5, with TRBD1 identical over 7 bases. This CDR3 is 17 amino acids long. J lost 0 bases, V lost 0 bases, and 5 bases had no gene match. Germline V gives CDR1 MGHRA, CDR2 YSYEKL. The CDR3 DNA follows: TGCGCCAGCAGCCAAGAGGGACAGTACTATAGCAATCAGCCCCAGCATTTT. It specifies CASSQEGQYYSNQPQHF.

This clonotype was counted only a few times. The J gene is TRBJ1-2, the V gene TRBV5-6; TRBD1 agrees at 8 bases. V lost 1 base and J lost 2; bases outside the gene matches: 10. CDR1 and CDR2 (germline): SGHDT, YYEEEE. This CDR3 is built from 17 residues. The CDR3: CASSLPGTGPSNYGYTF. The CDR3 DNA reads as TGTGCCAGCAGCTTGCCCGGGACAGGCCCGTCAAACTATGGCTACACCTTC.

V usage is TRBV19 and J usage is TRBJ1-6, with D possibly TRBD1 on 6 matching bases. There are 18 residues in the CDR3. The germline CDR1 and CDR2 sequences are LNHDA and SQIVND (reference sequence). V was shortened by 5 bases and J by 6 bases, with 23 bases between the two germline ends. CDR3 nucleotides: TGTGCCAGTAGTGCCGGGCTCGGACAGTCTCCCTCTAATTCACCCCTCCACTTT. It codes for CASSAGLGQSPSNSPLHF. Variable domain in full (rest from reference TRBV19 and TRBJ1-6): DGGITQSPKYLFRKEGQNVTLSCEQNLNHDAMYWYRQDPGQGLRLIYYSQIVNDFQKGDIAEGYSVSREKKESFPLTVTSAQKNPTAFYLCASSAGLGQSPSNSPLHFGNGTRLTVT.

V gene TRBV24-1 combines with J gene TRBJ1-2; D call uncertain. The CDR3 extends over 10 amino acids. The V end was cut by 9 bases, the J end by 8 bases, with 9 bases between. Germline lookup yields CDR1 KGHDR and CDR2 SFDVKD. CDR3: CATGDGGYTF. Here the CDR3 DNA reads TGTGCCACCGGCGATGGGGGCTACACCTTC.

The CDR3 reads CASSPKGNHGGYTF. The CDR3 DNA reads TGTGCCAGCTCACCAAAGGGGAACCATGGCGGCTACACCTTC. The chain joins TRBV18 to TRBJ1-2, with D possibly matching TRBD1 (5 bases). Germline V gene data show CDR1 as KGHSH and CDR2 as LQKENI. The V gene lost 2 bases and the J gene lost 8 bases, with 15 bases spanning the gap. CDR3 length equals 14 residues.

This clonotype was seen ten or more times. The J gene is TRBJ1-1, the V gene TRBV6-5, with 9 bases that match TRBD1. Trimming cost V 9 bases and J 0 bases; bases outside gene matches: 2. Germline CDR1 MNHEY, CDR2 SVGAGI. The CDR3 runs 13 residues. The CDR3 here is CARRDRVNTEAFF. As DNA, the CDR3 is TGTGCCAGAAGGGACAGGGTGAACACTGAAGCTTTCTTT.

This chain connects TRBV9 to TRBJ2-1; perhaps D is TRBD1 or TRBD2 (5 bases each). The CDR3 is 18 residues long. With 4 bases removed from V and 3 bases from J, the gap between germline ends came to 23 bases. Per the germline V gene, CDR1 is SGDLS and CDR2 is YYNGEE. This chain's CDR3 is CASSSNPAAADNYNEQFF. CDR3 bases: TGTGCCAGCAGCTCGAACCCCGCTGCAGCGGACAACTACAATGAGCAGTTCTTC.

The chain employs TRBV6-2 or TRBV6-3 and TRBJ2-1; tentatively, D is TRBD2 (7 bases). Deletions cut 8 bases from V and 9 bases from J, with 17 bases between. CDR3 length: 13 amino acids. Germline V gene data show CDR1 as MNHEY and CDR2 as SVGEGT. In DNA, the CDR3 is TGTGCCAGCGGGGGGGCTCGAGCCGGTGAGCAGTTCTTC. Protein product: CASGGARAGEQFF.

This clonotype was detected many times. The rearrangement joins TRBV5-1 to TRBJ2-1; 8 bases are shared with TRBD1. The CDR3 loop spans 15 amino acids. The germline V gene encodes CDR1 SGHRS and CDR2 YFSETQ. V shed 0 bases and J 4 bases; nucleotides not matched to a gene: 3. This CDR3 is CASSLGDRTYNEQFF. CDR3 DNA sequence: TGCGCCAGCAGCTTGGGGGACAGGACGTACAATGAGCAGTTCTTC. Full variable domain (remainder filled in from reference TRBV5-1 and TRBJ2-1): KAGVTQTPRYLIKTRGQQVTLSCSPISGHRSVSWYQQTPGQGLQFLFEYFSETQRNKGNFPGRFSGRQFSNSRSEMNVSTLELGDSALYLCASSLGDRTYNEQFFGPGTRLTVL.

This clonotype was seen only a few times. This chain links TRBV7-9 with TRBJ1-6, with TRBD1 as a possible D gene (6 bases). V was clipped by 1 base and J by 10 bases, with 17 bases between them. This CDR3 has 16 residues. The germline V gene has CDR1 SEHNR and CDR2 FQNEAQ (reference sequence). This chain's CDR3 is CASSLVRGPFNSPLHF. The CDR3 DNA sequence: TGTGCCAGCAGCTTAGTCCGGGGGCCCTTTAACTCACCCCTCCACTTT.

This clonotype was observed a handful of times. The V gene is TRBV29-1, the J gene TRBJ1-2, with 9 bases that match TRBD1. CDR3 length equals 11 residues. Trimming cost V 2 bases and J 10 bases; bases outside gene matches: 2. Germline CDR1 reads SQVTM; CDR2 reads ANQGSEA. DNA of the CDR3: TGCAGCGTTGAAAGGGACAGGGCCTACACCTTC. Encoded protein: CSVERDRAYTF.

This clonotype was detected only a few times. The chain couples TRBV19 to TRBJ1-1; the D gene is possibly TRBD1 (6 bases). The V gene's germline CDR1 is LNHDA and CDR2 SQIVND (reference sequence). The V end lost 7 bases, the J end lost 4 bases, and 13 bases lay between the germline ends. The CDR3 covers 13 residues. CDR3 in amino acids: CASNTGRATEAFF. DNA of the CDR3: TGTGCCAGTAATACAGGGAGGGCCACTGAAGCTTTCTTT.

In this sample, this clonotype turned up a few times. V is TRBV10-1 and J is TRBJ2-1, with 12 bases lining up with TRBD2. CDR1 and CDR2 (germline): WNHNN, SYGVQD (reference sequence). There are 14 residues in the CDR3. V gave up 6 bases and J gave up 4 bases; unmatched junction bases: 1. The CDR3 sequence: CASSTSGRYNEQFF. The CDR3 nucleotides are TGCGCCAGCAGCACTAGCGGGAGGTACAATGAGCAGTTCTTC.

This clonotype showed up many times. The chain uses TRBV11-2 and TRBJ2-5; D gene unclear. CDR1 SGHAT and CDR2 FQNNGV come from the germline V gene. Trimming pared 2 bases from V and 5 bases from J, leaving 3 bases between. This CDR3 is 11 amino acids long. The CDR3, as DNA: TGTGCCAGCAGCTTAACGGAGACCCAGTACTTC. It codes for CASSLTETQYF.

The chain couples TRBV6-1 to TRBJ2-1, with a weak D call TRBD2 (5 bases). The CDR3 is 15 residues long. The germline V gene encodes CDR1 MNHNS and CDR2 SASEGT. V lost 5 bases, J lost 4 bases, and 15 bases lay in between. The CDR3 sequence is CASSPRGGEYNEQFF. The CDR3 nucleotides are TGTGCCAGCAGTCCCCGGGGTGGAGAATACAATGAGCAGTTCTTC.

This clonotype was recorded a few times. V usage is TRBV20-1 and J usage is TRBJ2-2; maybe TRBD2 (5 bases). CDR1 is DFQATT, CDR2 SNEGSKA, per germline (reference sequence). The V end was cut by 6 bases, the J end by 6 bases, with 14 bases between. This CDR3 region has 13 residues. CDR3 DNA: TGCAGTGCCGCTACCGGGGTGTCCGGGGAGCTGTTTTTT. Translating gives CSAATGVSGELFF.

The V call is TRBV3-1, the J call TRBJ2-7; 9 bases are shared with TRBD1. The CDR3 is 14 residues long. Per germline, CDR1 LGHDT and CDR2 YNNKEL (reference sequence). The ends lost 4 bases at V and 6 bases at J; junction bases unmatched: 7. The CDR3 sequence: CASSLGQGGSEQYF. In DNA form, the CDR3 reads TGTGCCAGCAGCCTGGGACAGGGTGGATCCGAGCAGTACTTC.

This sequence joins TRBV7-9 and TRBJ2-7, with D tentatively TRBD2 (5 bases). The length of the CDR3 is 16 residues. V was shortened by 6 bases and J by 4 bases, with 22 bases between the two germline ends. Germline V gene sequence: CDR1 SEHNR, CDR2 FQNEAQ (reference sequence). CDR3 sequence (DNA): TGTGCCAGCAGTTATTACACCGGCCAACGAGGGTACGAGCAGTACTTC. This encodes CASSYYTGQRGYEQYF.

This clonotype was seen a few times. Just one base apart from a much larger clone, this may be a read error. This chain connects TRBV3-1 to TRBJ2-7; D ambiguous. Germline CDR1 and CDR2: LGHDT and YNNKEL (reference sequence). CDR3 length: 13 amino acids. The DNA for the CDR3 is TGTGCCAGCAGCCAACGGGTCTCCTACGAGCAGCACTTC. Encoded protein: CASSQRVSYEQHF.

This chain uses TRBV3-1 with TRBJ2-2, with D possibly TRBD2 on 6 matching bases. V was pared by 0 bases and J by 4 bases, with 12 bases between. The CDR3 is 16 residues long. CDR1 LGHDT and CDR2 YNNKEL come from the germline V gene (reference sequence). This CDR3 is CASSQEGGSGTGELFF. The CDR3 DNA sequence: TGTGCCAGCAGCCAAGAGGGGGGAAGCGGCACCGGGGAGCTGTTTTTT.

This clonotype was detected many times. The V gene is TRBV7-2, the J gene TRBJ2-7; D gene ambiguous. Germline V gene data show CDR1 as SGHTA and CDR2 as FQGNSA. CDR3 length: 12 amino acids. Trimming took 8 bases from V and 3 from J, leaving 11 bases between them. CDR3 sequence reads: CASSPVSYEQYF. DNA for the CDR3: TGTGCCAGCTCTCCGGTGAGCTACGAGCAGTACTTC.